This T cell receptor (beta chain) was retrieved from a study of T cells in localized non-small cell lung cancer. General study results and limits: Heterogeneity cannot be ruled out, as sequencing used one tumor region only. Out of the top 100 tumor clones, a median around 60 were seen in adjacent lung. Maximal T cell clonality occurred in uninvolved adjacent lung, with tumor ranking below it.

Details on this clone: The antigen is unknown.

Germline CDR1 SGHDT, CDR2 YYEEEE. The V gene lost 2 bases and the J gene lost 4 bases, with 15 bases spanning the gap. The CDR3 runs to 15 residues. The repertoire was sequenced with immunoSEQ multiplex PCR; TCRdb's copy has only in-frame clones and lacks some. This sample carries tens of thousands of clones, 91% of them seen once, and the ten largest clones take 15% to 20%. This chain connects TRBV5-6 to TRBJ2-5; TRBD1 or TRBD2 may be the D gene (5 bases each). Specimen: peripheral blood, collected before any cancer treatment. The source is a man between 40 and 69 years old with stage I lung adenocarcinoma. The CDR3 bases are TGTGCCAGCAGCTTAGGTGCGGTGAGGGGAGAGACCCAGTACTTC. Residues: CASSLGAVRGETQYF.